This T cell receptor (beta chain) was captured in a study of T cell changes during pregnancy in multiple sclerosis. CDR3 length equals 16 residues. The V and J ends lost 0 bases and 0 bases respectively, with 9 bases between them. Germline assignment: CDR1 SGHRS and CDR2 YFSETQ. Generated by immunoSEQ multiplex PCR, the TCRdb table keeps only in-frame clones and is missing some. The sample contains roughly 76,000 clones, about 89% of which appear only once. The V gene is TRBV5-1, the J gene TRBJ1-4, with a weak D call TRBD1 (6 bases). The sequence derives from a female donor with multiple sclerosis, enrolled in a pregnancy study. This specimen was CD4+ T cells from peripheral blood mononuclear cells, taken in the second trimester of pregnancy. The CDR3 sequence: CASSLGRTATNEKLFF. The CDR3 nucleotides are TGCGCCAGCAGCTTGGGGCGGACAGCAACTAATGAAAAACTGTTTTTT.